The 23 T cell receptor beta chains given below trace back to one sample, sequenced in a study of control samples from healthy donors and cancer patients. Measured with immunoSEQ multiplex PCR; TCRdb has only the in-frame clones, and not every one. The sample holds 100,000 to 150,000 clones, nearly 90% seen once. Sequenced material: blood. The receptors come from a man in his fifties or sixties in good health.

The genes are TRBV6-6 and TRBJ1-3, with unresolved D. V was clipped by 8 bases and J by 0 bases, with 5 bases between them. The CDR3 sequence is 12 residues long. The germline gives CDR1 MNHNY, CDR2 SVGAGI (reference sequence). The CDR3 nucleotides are TGTGCCAGCCTGGACTCTGGAAACACCATATATTTT. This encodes CASLDSGNTIYF.

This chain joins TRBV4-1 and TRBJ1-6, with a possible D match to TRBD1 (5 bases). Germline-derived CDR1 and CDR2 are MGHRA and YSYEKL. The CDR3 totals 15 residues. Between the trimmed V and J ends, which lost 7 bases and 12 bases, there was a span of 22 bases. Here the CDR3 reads CASTRTTGSDGPLHF. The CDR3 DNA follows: TGCGCCAGCACGCGTACTACAGGTTCTGATGGACCCCTCCACTTT.

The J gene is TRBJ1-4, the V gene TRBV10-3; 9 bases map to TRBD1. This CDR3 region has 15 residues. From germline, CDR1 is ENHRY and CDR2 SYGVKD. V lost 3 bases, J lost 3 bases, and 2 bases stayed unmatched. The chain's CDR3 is CAISDWTGANEKLFF. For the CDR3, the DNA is TGTGCCATCAGTGATTGGACAGGGGCTAATGAAAAACTGTTTTTT.

The CDR3 nucleotides read TGTGCCAGCAGCATCAGCCGGGGGCCCCAAGAGACCCAGTACTTC. Translating gives CASSISRGPQETQYF. This chain joins TRBV7-2 and TRBJ2-5, with D possibly called TRBD1 or TRBD2 (6 bases each). The length of the CDR3 is 15 residues. Between the trimmed V and J ends, which lost 5 bases and 1 base, there was a span of 14 bases. The germline gives CDR1 SGHTA, CDR2 FQGNSA.

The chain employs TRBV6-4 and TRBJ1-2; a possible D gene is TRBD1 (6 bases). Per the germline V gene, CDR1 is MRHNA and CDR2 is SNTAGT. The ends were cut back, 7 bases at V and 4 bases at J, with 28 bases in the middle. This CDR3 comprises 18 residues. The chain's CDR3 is CASTLWRGRRGIFYGYTF. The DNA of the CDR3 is TGTGCCAGCACCCTGTGGCGGGGGCGGAGGGGGATTTTCTATGGCTACACCTTC.

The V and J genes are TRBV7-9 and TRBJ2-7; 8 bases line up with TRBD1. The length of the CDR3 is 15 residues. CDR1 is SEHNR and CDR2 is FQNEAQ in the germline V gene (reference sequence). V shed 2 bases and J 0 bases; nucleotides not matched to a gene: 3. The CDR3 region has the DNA TGTGCCAGCAGCTTATCAGGACAGGGCTCCTACGAGCAGTACTTC. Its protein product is CASSLSGQGSYEQYF.

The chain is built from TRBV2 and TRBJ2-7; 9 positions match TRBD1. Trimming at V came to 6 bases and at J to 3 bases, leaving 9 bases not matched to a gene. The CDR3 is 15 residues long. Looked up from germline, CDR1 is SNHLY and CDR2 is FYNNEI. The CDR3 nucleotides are TGTGCCAGCAGCTCCGGGACAGGGAGTGTCTACGAGCAGTACTTC. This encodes CASSSGTGSVYEQYF.

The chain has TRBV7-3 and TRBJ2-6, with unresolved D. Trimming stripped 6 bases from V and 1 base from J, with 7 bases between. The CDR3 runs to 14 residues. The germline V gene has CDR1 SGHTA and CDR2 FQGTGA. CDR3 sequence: CASSPSSGANVLTF. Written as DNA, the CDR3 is TGTGCCAGCAGTCCAAGTTCTGGGGCCAACGTCCTGACTTTC.

The CDR3 sequence is CASAGQWNTGELFF. For the CDR3, the DNA is TGTGCCAGCGCGGGACAGTGGAACACCGGGGAGCTGTTTTTT. The chain carries TRBV2 and TRBJ2-2; tentative D call: TRBD1 (7 bases). Trimming pared 8 bases from V and 1 base from J, leaving 11 bases between. This CDR3 spans 14 amino acids. Germline V gene data show CDR1 as SNHLY and CDR2 as FYNNEI.

CDR3 DNA: TGCGCCAGCAGCTTGGGGCAGGGGGCGACCCCTGAAGCTTTCTTT. Translating gives CASSLGQGATPEAFF. The V and J genes are TRBV5-1 and TRBJ1-1; 8 bases line up with TRBD1. Germline trimming cut 0 bases from V and 6 bases from J; bases unmatched to any gene: 7. The germline V gene encodes CDR1 SGHRS and CDR2 YFSETQ. The CDR3 is 15 residues long.

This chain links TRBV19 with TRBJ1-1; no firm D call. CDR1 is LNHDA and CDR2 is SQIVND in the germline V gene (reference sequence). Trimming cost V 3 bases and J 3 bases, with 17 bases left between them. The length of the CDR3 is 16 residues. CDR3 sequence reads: CASSMWAGGIHTEAFF. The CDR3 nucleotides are TGTGCCAGTAGTATGTGGGCAGGAGGTATTCACACTGAAGCTTTCTTT.

The CDR3 region is CASSPQDRRNIQYF. CDR3 in DNA: TGTGCCAGCAGCCCCCAGGACAGGAGAAACATTCAGTACTTC. The V gene is TRBV3-1 (or the pseudogene TRBV3-2), the J gene TRBJ2-4; the match to TRBD1 covers 7 bases. The ends lost 4 bases at V and 6 bases at J; junction bases unmatched: 6. The CDR3 loop spans 14 amino acids. Per germline, CDR1 LGHDT and CDR2 YNNKEL (reference sequence).

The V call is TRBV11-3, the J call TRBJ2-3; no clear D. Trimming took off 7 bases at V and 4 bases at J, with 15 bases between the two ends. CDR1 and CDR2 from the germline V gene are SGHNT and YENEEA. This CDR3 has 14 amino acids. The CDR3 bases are TGTGCCAGCACCCCCTTTGAGATGCCAGATACGCAGTATTTT. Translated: CASTPFEMPDTQYF.

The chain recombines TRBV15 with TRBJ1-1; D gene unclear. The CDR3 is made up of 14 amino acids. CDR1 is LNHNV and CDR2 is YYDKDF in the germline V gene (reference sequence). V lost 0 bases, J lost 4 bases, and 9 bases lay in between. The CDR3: CATSRDTGSTEAFF. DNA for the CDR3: TGTGCCACCAGCAGAGATACGGGGAGCACTGAAGCTTTCTTT.

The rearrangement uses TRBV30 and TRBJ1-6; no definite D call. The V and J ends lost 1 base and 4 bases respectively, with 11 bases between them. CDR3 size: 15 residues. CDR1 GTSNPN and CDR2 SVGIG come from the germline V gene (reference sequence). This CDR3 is CAWSGRNRYNSPLHF. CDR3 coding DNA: TGTGCCTGGAGTGGCAGAAATCGGTATAATTCACCCCTCCACTTT.

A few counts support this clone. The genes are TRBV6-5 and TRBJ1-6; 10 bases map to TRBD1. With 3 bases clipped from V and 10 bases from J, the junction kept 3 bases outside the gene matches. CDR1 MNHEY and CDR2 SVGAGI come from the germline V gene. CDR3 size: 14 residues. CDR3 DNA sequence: TGTGCCAGCAGTTATAGGGGACAGGGGTCACCCCTCCACTTT. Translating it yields CASSYRGQGSPLHF.

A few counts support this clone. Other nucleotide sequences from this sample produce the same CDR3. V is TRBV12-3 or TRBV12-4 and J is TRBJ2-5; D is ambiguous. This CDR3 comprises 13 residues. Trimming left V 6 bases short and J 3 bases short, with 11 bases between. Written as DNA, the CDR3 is TGTGCCAGCAGCTTGACGGAAAAAGAGACCCAGTACTTC. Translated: CASSLTEKETQYF.

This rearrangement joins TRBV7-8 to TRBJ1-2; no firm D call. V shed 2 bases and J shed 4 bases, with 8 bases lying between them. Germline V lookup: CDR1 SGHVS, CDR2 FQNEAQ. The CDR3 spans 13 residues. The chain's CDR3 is CASSLRRIYGYTF. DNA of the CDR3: TGTGCCAGCAGCTTAAGACGGATCTATGGCTACACCTTC.

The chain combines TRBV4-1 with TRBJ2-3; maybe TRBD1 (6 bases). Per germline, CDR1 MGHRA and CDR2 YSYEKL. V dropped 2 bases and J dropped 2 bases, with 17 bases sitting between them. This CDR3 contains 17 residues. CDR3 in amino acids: CASSQTTLGANTDTQYF. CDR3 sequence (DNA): TGCGCCAGCAGCCAAACGACCTTGGGGGCTAACACAGATACGCAGTATTTT.

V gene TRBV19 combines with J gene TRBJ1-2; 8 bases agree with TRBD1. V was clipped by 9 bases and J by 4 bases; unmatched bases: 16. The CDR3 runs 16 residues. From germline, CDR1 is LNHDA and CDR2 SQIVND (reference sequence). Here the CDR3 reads CASSSGSLGQVYGYTF. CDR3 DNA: TGTGCCAGCTCCTCAGGTTCCCTGGGACAGGTCTATGGCTACACCTTC.

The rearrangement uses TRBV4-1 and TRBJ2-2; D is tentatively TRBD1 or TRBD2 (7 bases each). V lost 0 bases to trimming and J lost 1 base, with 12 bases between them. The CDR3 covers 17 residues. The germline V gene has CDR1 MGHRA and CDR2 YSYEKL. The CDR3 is CASSQDQGGVNTGELFF. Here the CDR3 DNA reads TGCGCCAGCAGCCAAGATCAGGGGGGGGTGAACACCGGGGAGCTGTTTTTT.

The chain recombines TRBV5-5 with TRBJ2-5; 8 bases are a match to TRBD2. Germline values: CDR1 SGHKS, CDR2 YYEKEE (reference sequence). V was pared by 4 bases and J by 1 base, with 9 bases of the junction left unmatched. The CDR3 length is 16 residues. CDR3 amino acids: CASSPLGGGTQETQYF. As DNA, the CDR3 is TGTGCCAGCAGCCCCCTGGGCGGGGGGACCCAAGAGACCCAGTACTTC.

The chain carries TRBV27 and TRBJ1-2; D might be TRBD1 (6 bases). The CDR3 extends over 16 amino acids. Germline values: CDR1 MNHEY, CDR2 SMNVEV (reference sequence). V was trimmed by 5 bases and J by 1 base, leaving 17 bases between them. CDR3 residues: CASSRRWDTINYGYTF. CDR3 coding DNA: TGTGCCAGCAGTCGGCGCTGGGACACCATTAACTATGGCTACACCTTC.